The 29 T cell receptor beta chains in this list originate from one sample, sequenced in a study of human T cells and chemical hapten exposure (dated by TCRdb to the early 2020s). In light of the paper, this sample's time point label describes: patch test 1, 2 weeks after DPC sensitization. Explained via the paper, the treatment or condition label denotes: therapeutic diphenylcyclopropenone sensitization with weekly scalp DPC. Library creation used RACE. TCRdb shows the sequencer as NextSeq 500. Starting from the raw public reads, TCRdb applied fastp trimming at Q25, assembled clones with MiXCR and retained in-frame beta chains. Merged by CDR3 protein, the rows form single entries marked with the most common genes and DNA. For this sample the table gives 71,000 or so distinct CDR3 sequences, of which more than 8% were detected only once. Around 3.3% of the sample comes from the top ten. The sequences come from whole blood, collected in connection with sensitization to the hapten diphenylcyclopropenone (DPC). All receptors derive from a middle-aged woman with alopecia areata. Some clones in this sample may be carry-over from other donors' samples.

The table lists this clonotype with a few counts. The rearrangement joins TRBV15 to TRBJ2-1, with D perhaps matching TRBD1 or TRBD2 (5 bases each). CDR1 and CDR2 from the germline V gene are LNHNV and YYDKDF (reference sequence). Trimming removed 9 bases at V and 1 base at J, with 22 bases between. This CDR3 is 17 amino acids long. The CDR3 spells CATTQRGPWESYNEQFF. CDR3 DNA: TGTGCCACGACACAACGGGGCCCCTGGGAATCCTACAATGAGCAGTTCTTC.

This clonotype appeared a few times. The rearrangement uses TRBV11-2 and TRBJ2-1, with unresolved D. The CDR3 extends over 15 amino acids. Germline V lookup: CDR1 SGHAT, CDR2 FQNNGV. Trimming shortened V by 5 bases and J by 2 bases, and 13 bases separated the two germline ends. This CDR3 is CASSLSARAYNEQFF. CDR3 bases: TGTGCCAGCAGCCTGTCGGCTAGAGCCTACAATGAGCAGTTCTTC.

This clonotype came up many times. V and J are TRBV7-2 and TRBJ1-2; 7 nucleotides align to TRBD1. There are 15 residues in the CDR3. Per the germline V gene, CDR1 is SGHTA and CDR2 is FQGNSA. J lost 1 base, V lost 4 bases, and 6 bases had no gene match. The CDR3 DNA reads as TGTGCCAGCAGCTATTTCCGGGACAGTAACTATGGCTACACCTTC. Translating it yields CASSYFRDSNYGYTF.

In its sample, this clonotype was seen a few times. This chain uses TRBV7-2 with TRBJ2-3; D is undetermined. The CDR3 covers 13 residues. V was trimmed by 5 bases and J by 10 bases, leaving 16 bases between them. CDR1 and CDR2 (germline): SGHTA, FQGNSA. The CDR3 DNA is TGTGCCAGCAGCCGGACCGTTTCTGGGGCGCAGTATTTT. Its protein product is CASSRTVSGAQYF.

This clonotype was counted only a few times. The chain is built from TRBV7-2 and TRBJ2-3; 8 nucleotides match TRBD2. Per germline, CDR1 SGHTA and CDR2 FQGNSA. The CDR3 runs 14 residues. J lost 3 bases, V lost 6 bases, and 5 bases had no gene match. Here the CDR3 DNA reads TGTGCCAGCAGGGCCGGGACTAGGACAGATACGCAGTATTTT. It is translated as CASRAGTRTDTQYF.

This clonotype has a count of ten or more. The CDR3 DNA reads as TGTGCCAGTCGAACCAGGGGTTACGAGCAGTACTTC. This codes for CASRTRGYEQYF. V usage is TRBV28 and J usage is TRBJ2-7; possible D gene TRBD1, 6 bases. V lost 9 bases and J 4 bases, leaving 13 bases between the germline ends. CDR3 size: 12 residues. Germline V lookup: CDR1 MDHEN, CDR2 SYDVKM.

At least ten counts were recorded for this clonotype. The V call is TRBV4-3, the J call TRBJ2-3; 12 bases match TRBD2. This CDR3 comprises 19 residues. Germline V CDR1 and CDR2: LGHNA, YSLEER. With 3 bases clipped from V and 2 bases from J, the junction kept 12 bases outside the gene matches. The CDR3: CASSQLLAGGLAYTDTQYF. The CDR3 DNA follows: TGCGCCAGCAGCCAGTTACTAGCGGGGGGCCTCGCGTACACAGATACGCAGTATTTT.

This chain uses TRBV20-1 with TRBJ1-5; D not certain. Germline assignment: CDR1 DFQATT and CDR2 SNEGSKA (reference sequence). V was trimmed by 3 bases and J by 6 bases, leaving 12 bases between them. The CDR3 is 13 amino acids. CDR3: CSASEAGSQPQHF. The CDR3 DNA reads TGCAGTGCTAGCGAGGCAGGCAGTCAGCCCCAGCATTTT.

The chain joins TRBV7-9 to TRBJ1-6, with TRBD1 matching over 12 bases. V dropped 5 bases and J dropped 10; count of bases not matched to a gene: 3. The germline CDR1 and CDR2 sequences are SEHNR and FQNEAQ (reference sequence). This CDR3 has 14 amino acids. As DNA, the CDR3 is TGTGCCAGCAGCACCGGGACAGGGGGCTCACCCCTCCACTTT. It codes for CASSTGTGGSPLHF.

The V and J genes are TRBV29-1 and TRBJ2-3; possible D gene TRBD2, 6 bases. Trimming stripped 0 bases from V and 2 bases from J, with 18 bases between. Looked up from germline, CDR1 is SQVTM and CDR2 is ANQGSEA. This CDR3 has 17 residues. The CDR3 region has the DNA TGCAGCGTTGAAGATCTTTGGGGGGTGGCCTCCACAGATACGCAGTATTTT. It specifies CSVEDLWGVASTDTQYF.

At least ten counts were recorded for this clonotype. The chain carries TRBV3-1 and TRBJ2-7; D is uncertain. Germline values: CDR1 LGHDT, CDR2 YNNKEL (reference sequence). Trimming pared 0 bases from V and 3 bases from J, leaving 12 bases between. CDR3 length: 15 residues. The CDR3 nucleotides read TGTGCCAGCAGCCAAGATACCGGACCCTTCTACGAGCAGTACTTC. Translating gives CASSQDTGPFYEQYF.

The chain links TRBV10-3 to TRBJ2-2, with 7 bases lining up with TRBD2. Germline V gene lookup returns CDR1 ENHRY and CDR2 SYGVKD. This CDR3 has 14 residues. The junction had 5 bases not matched to a gene; V was cut back by 4 bases and J by 6 bases. The CDR3: CAISGSGDAGELFF. In DNA form, the CDR3 reads TGTGCCATCAGTGGGAGCGGGGACGCCGGGGAGCTGTTTTTT.

Many counts were recorded for this clonotype. The V gene is TRBV7-3, the J gene TRBJ1-1; the D gene is possibly TRBD1 (6 bases). The CDR3 covers 14 residues. The V end was cut by 4 bases, the J end by 10 bases, with 19 bases between. CDR1 and CDR2 from the germline V gene are SGHTA and FQGTGA. The CDR3 loop reads CASSSGEGRSSAFF. For the CDR3, the DNA is TGTGCCAGCAGCTCAGGGGAGGGCCGATCTTCAGCTTTCTTT.

This clonotype was detected a few times. CDR3 residues: CSVDGGNTGELFF. The CDR3 DNA is TGCAGCGTTGATGGCGGGAACACCGGGGAGCTGTTTTTT. The chain carries TRBV29-1 and TRBJ2-2; D unclear. Trimming shortened V by 3 bases and J by 1 base, and 6 bases separated the two germline ends. From germline, CDR1 is SQVTM and CDR2 ANQGSEA. CDR3 length: 13 residues.

The chain recombines TRBV12-3 or TRBV12-4 with TRBJ1-4; D not certain. The CDR3 length is 13 residues. Trimming pared 8 bases from V and 5 bases from J, leaving 12 bases between. CDR3 DNA: TGTGCCAGCTCGGGAAGGGTCAATGAAAAACTGTTTTTT. It yields the protein CASSGRVNEKLFF.

This clonotype was seen many times. The chain couples TRBV19 to TRBJ1-2, with a weak D call TRBD1 (5 bases). Germline loops: CDR1 LNHDA, CDR2 SQIVND (reference sequence). The CDR3 is 13 amino acids. V was clipped by 7 bases and J by 2 bases, with 11 bases between them. CDR3 loop: CASTRDYNYGYTF. CDR3 bases: TGTGCCAGTACCAGGGATTACAACTATGGCTACACCTTC.

This clonotype has at least ten counts. The chain carries TRBV6-2 or TRBV6-3 and TRBJ1-1; no clear D gene. This CDR3 contains 16 residues. V was trimmed by 5 bases and J by 1 base, leaving 17 bases between them. Germline-derived CDR1 and CDR2 are MNHEY and SVGEGT. The CDR3 nucleotides read TGTGCCAGCAGTCCGCGGAGGTTGCAAAAGAACACTGAAGCTTTCTTT. It translates to CASSPRRLQKNTEAFF.

The rearrangement uses TRBV20-1 and TRBJ2-7; no firm D call. The CDR3 is 12 amino acids. Trimming stripped 3 bases from V and 5 bases from J, with 11 bases between. Looked up from germline, CDR1 is DFQATT and CDR2 is SNEGSKA (reference sequence). Here the CDR3 reads CSASQPSNEQYF. The CDR3 DNA follows: TGCAGTGCTAGTCAACCTTCCAACGAGCAGTACTTC.

V gene TRBV10-3 combines with J gene TRBJ2-3; D gene uncertain. The V end lost 2 bases, the J end lost 0 bases, and 0 bases lay between the germline ends. CDR3 length equals 12 residues. Germline V lookup: CDR1 ENHRY, CDR2 SYGVKD. DNA of the CDR3: TGTGCCATCAGTGAGAGCACAGATACGCAGTATTTT. This codes for CAISESTDTQYF.

The V call is TRBV29-1, the J call TRBJ1-1; D remains ambiguous. Germline CDR1 is SQVTM and CDR2 is ANQGSEA. Deletions cut 4 bases from V and 0 bases from J, with 18 bases between. The CDR3 has 16 amino acids. CDR3: CSVVDLGGRLNTEAFF. The CDR3 nucleotides are TGCAGCGTTGTGGACCTTGGCGGGCGCTTGAACACTGAAGCTTTCTTT.

There are many counts of this clonotype. The rearrangement joins TRBV5-1 to TRBJ1-3, with D hard to call. Germline V lookup: CDR1 SGHRS, CDR2 YFSETQ. The CDR3 length is 15 residues. V lost 0 bases and J lost 0, with 7 bases in between. The CDR3 DNA sequence: TGCGCCAGCAGCTTGGGGGCAGTCTCTGGAAACACCATATATTTT. Amino acids: CASSLGAVSGNTIYF.

About this clonotype: Being one base from a much bigger clone, this may be a read error. The chain carries TRBV18 and TRBJ1-2, with a tentative D call TRBD1 (5 bases). The V gene's germline CDR1 is KGHSH and CDR2 LQKENI. V lost 3 bases and J lost 7, with 12 bases in between. The length of the CDR3 is 13 residues. DNA of the CDR3: TGTGCCAGCTCACCCAGGGAGAAGATTGGCTACACCTTC. It specifies CASSPREKIGYTF.

This chain connects TRBV4-1 to TRBJ2-1; D remains unclear. This CDR3 is built from 12 residues. The V gene lost 0 bases and the J gene lost 8 bases, with 5 bases spanning the gap. Germline V gene sequence: CDR1 MGHRA, CDR2 YSYEKL. The CDR3 sequence is CASSQDRYEQFF. CDR3 DNA: TGCGCCAGCAGCCAAGATCGGTATGAGCAGTTCTTC.

At least ten counts were recorded for this clonotype. The CDR3 region is CSVAEQGGTGANVLTF. CDR3 bases: TGCAGCGTGGCCGAACAGGGGGGGACTGGGGCCAACGTCCTGACTTTC. V is TRBV29-1 and J is TRBJ2-6; TRBD1 might be the D (8 bases). The CDR3 contains 16 residues. Germline V CDR1 and CDR2: SQVTM, ANQGSEA. V was shortened by 6 bases and J by 2 bases, with 17 bases between the two germline ends.

This clonotype was found a few times. The gene calls are TRBV6-5 and TRBJ1-6; maybe TRBD1 (6 bases). The length of the CDR3 is 15 residues. The V gene lost 6 bases and the J gene lost 4 bases, with 13 bases spanning the gap. Germline V CDR1 and CDR2: MNHEY, SVGAGI. DNA for the CDR3: TGTGCCAGCAGCCGCGGGACACCTTATAATTCACCCCTCCACTTT. Translated: CASSRGTPYNSPLHF.

This clonotype was counted at least ten times. V is TRBV10-3 and J is TRBJ1-4; D is unresolved. The V gene's germline CDR1 is ENHRY and CDR2 SYGVKD. V lost 0 bases and J 5 bases, leaving 7 bases between the germline ends. CDR3 length equals 14 residues. CDR3 nucleotide sequence: TGTGCCATCAGTGAGTCGGACGGGAATGAAAAACTGTTTTTT. It specifies CAISESDGNEKLFF.

This clonotype showed up just a few times. Relative to the germline gene, one junction end is altered; a read error may explain this. The chain has TRBV5-1 and TRBJ1-5, with D tentatively TRBD1 (6 bases). Germline V gene data show CDR1 as SGHRS and CDR2 as YFSETQ. There are 15 residues in the CDR3. CDR3 nucleotides: TGCACCAGCAGGGAGGGAACAGGGTCCAGTCAGCCCCAGCATTTT. It specifies CTSREGTGSSQPQHF.

This clonotype occurred a few times. This chain connects TRBV29-1 to TRBJ2-7; TRBD1 is a possible D gene (6 bases). Germline V gene data show CDR1 as SQVTM and CDR2 as ANQGSEA. The germline V and J ends were trimmed by 7 bases and 4 bases, with 14 bases remaining between them. The CDR3 extends over 12 amino acids. The CDR3: CSGQGNSYEQYF. The CDR3 nucleotides read TGCAGCGGCCAGGGGAATTCGTACGAGCAGTACTTC.

This clonotype was recorded many times. The J gene is TRBJ1-1, the V gene TRBV7-2, with D possibly TRBD1 on 5 matching bases. V dropped 5 bases and J dropped 0 bases, with 10 bases sitting between them. The length of the CDR3 is 14 residues. Germline CDR1 is SGHTA and CDR2 is FQGNSA. CDR3 amino acids: CASSRPGVNTEAFF. The CDR3 DNA follows: TGTGCCAGCAGCCGGCCGGGGGTGAACACTGAAGCTTTCTTT.